Listed below are T cell receptor beta chains from one sample, sequenced in a study of lung T cells in sarcoidosis with Löfgren's syndrome. TCRdb independently ran MiXCR on the reads; one entry per CDR3 protein. The sample shows roughly 63,000 distinct CDR3 sequences, around 21% of them seen only once. Material: CD4+ T cells from PBMCs. The receptors stem from a human donor with sarcoidosis (Löfgren's syndrome or another form), or a control subject (not recorded which). Both conserved end residues are part of each CDR3. The D gene is left open where the match is weak. The size entry is marked missing in some rows and otherwise reads once, few, many or a size class.

>NA|NA|TRBJ1-3|TRBV7-2
CASSFRWGSGNTIYF
TGTGCCAGCAGCTTTCGTTGGGGCTCTGGAAACACCATATATTTT
>NA|NA|TRBJ1-4|TRBV20-1
CSAWGRNEKLFF
TGCAGTGCTTGGGGCAGGAATGAAAAACTGTTTTTT
>medium-sized|NA|TRBJ1-1|TRBV7-2
CASSLSENTEAFF
TGTGCCAGCAGCTTATCCGAGAACACTGAAGCTTTCTTT
>many|NA|TRBJ1-4|TRBV4-1
CASSQEWGGYEKLFF
TGCGCCAGCAGCCAAGAATGGGGCGGTTATGAAAAACTGTTTTTT
>few|NA|TRBJ2-2|TRBV4-3
CASSQALSLRGSTGELFF
TGCGCCAGCAGCCAAGCTCTGAGTCTTAGGGGGAGCACCGGGGAGCTGTTTTTT
>NA|TRBD1|TRBJ1-5|TRBV7-2
CASSLTGDSNQPQHF
TGTGCCAGCAGCTTAACAGGGGATAGCAATCAGCCCCAGCATTTT
>many|NA|TRBJ2-1|TRBV7-9
CASSSYRESYNEQFF
TGTGCCAGCAGCTCTTACAGGGAGTCTTACAATGAGCAGTTCTTC
>few|NA|TRBJ2-2|TRBV20-1
CSARVWGPRGTGELFF
TGCAGTGCTAGAGTTTGGGGGCCCAGGGGCACCGGGGAGCTGTTTTTT
>few|NA|TRBJ2-5|TRBV18
CASSPGPKETQYF
TGTGCCAGCTCACCGGGACCTAAAGAGACCCAGTACTTC
>many|NA|TRBJ1-1|TRBV7-2
CASSLPQALGEAFF
TGTGCCAGCAGCTTACCACAGGCCCTCGGTGAAGCTTTCTTT
>many|TRBD1|TRBJ2-1|TRBV28
CASSSLDRGRQKPYNEQFF
TGTGCCAGCAGTTCCCTGGACAGGGGTCGACAAAAACCCTACAATGAGCAGTTCTTC
>many|TRBD1|TRBJ1-2|TRBV6-1
CATTDRGAGYRYTF
TGTGCCACAACTGACAGGGGGGCGGGCTATCGCTACACCTTC
>many|NA|TRBJ1-1|TRBV5-1
CASSPYSGTRAEAFF
TGCGCCAGCAGCCCCTACTCCGGGACCAGGGCTGAAGCTTTCTTT
>NA|TRBD1|TRBJ2-1|TRBV5-1
CASTRDRTYNEQFF
TGCGCCAGCACCCGGGACAGGACCTACAATGAGCAGTTCTTC
>many|NA|TRBJ2-3|TRBV11-2
CASSLVGGSRPDTQYF
TGTGCCAGCAGCTTAGTCGGGGGAAGCCGGCCAGATACGCAGTATTTT
>many|NA|TRBJ1-1|TRBV2
CASSESPSRGLF
TGTGCCAGCAGTGAATCTCCGTCCAGAGGTCTCTTT
>many|TRBD1|TRBJ2-2|TRBV28
CASSDRPGTATGELFF
TGTGCCAGCAGTGACAGGCCCGGGACAGCCACCGGGGAGCTGTTTTTT
>NA|NA|TRBJ1-3|TRBV20-1
CSARPGGSLGNTIYF
TGCAGTGCTAGGCCCGGGGGTTCCTTAGGAAACACCATATATTTT
>few|NA|TRBJ2-1|TRBV19
CATAIWYNEQFF
TGTGCCACGGCGATCTGGTACAATGAGCAGTTCTTC
>few|NA|TRBJ2-7|TRBV11-2
CASSNPREHLYEQYF
TGTGCCAGCAGCAACCCCCGCGAACATCTGTACGAGCAGTACTTC
>NA|TRBD1|TRBJ1-5|TRBV2
CASRDRVGQPQHF
TGTGCCAGCCGGGACAGGGTGGGCCAGCCCCAGCATTTT
>many|NA|TRBJ2-3|TRBV7-6
CASSPGTDTQYF
TGTGCCAGCAGCCCAGGAACAGATACGCAGTATTTT
>NA|NA|TRBJ2-5|TRBV5-5
CASSRGPRTPQETQYF
TGTGCCAGCAGCAGAGGACCGAGGACACCCCAAGAGACCCAGTACTTC
>many|NA|TRBJ1-4|TRBV6-1
CASSEPRDGAREKLFF
TGTGCCAGCAGTGAACCTCGGGACGGGGCGCGCGAAAAACTGTTTTTT
>few|TRBD2|TRBJ2-1|TRBV2
CASRPGLAYNEQFF
TGTGCCAGTCGGCCGGGACTAGCGTACAATGAGCAGTTCTTC
>many|TRBD1|TRBJ1-1|TRBV20-1
CSARDREVTEAFF
TGCAGTGCCAGGGACAGGGAGGTAACTGAAGCTTTCTTT
>many|NA|TRBJ1-5|TRBV6-1
CASSKKGDSGQPQHF
TGTGCCAGCAGTAAAAAGGGGGATTCGGGTCAGCCCCAGCATTTT
>NA|NA|TRBJ1-1|TRBV19
CASSILSGTEAFF
TGTGCCAGTAGTATTTTATCCGGCACTGAAGCTTTCTTT
>few|NA|TRBJ1-5|TRBV2
CASRTVVPQHF
TGTGCCAGCAGAACCGTGGTGCCCCAGCATTTT
>many|NA|TRBJ1-5|TRBV15
CATSQGGTNQPQHF
TGTGCCACCAGCCAAGGGGGGACCAATCAGCCCCAGCATTTT
>many|NA|TRBJ1-1|TRBV7-9
CASSPGAYTEAFF
TGTGCCAGCAGCCCAGGGGCTTACACTGAAGCTTTCTTT
>many|NA|TRBJ1-5|TRBV18
CASSPGFTGNGNQPQHF
TGTGCCAGCTCACCCGGTTTTACGGGGAACGGGAATCAGCCCCAGCATTTT
>few|NA|TRBJ2-7|TRBV12-3/TRBV12-4
CASSPRSSSYEQYF
TGTGCCAGCAGTCCTCGCTCTAGCTCCTACGAGCAGTACTTC
>NA|NA|TRBJ2-2|TRBV7-8
CASRRERVPGINTGELFF
TGTGCCAGCAGGCGAGAGCGGGTACCAGGGATAAACACCGGGGAGCTGTTTTTT
>few|NA|TRBJ1-4|TRBV12-3/TRBV12-4
CASSLPRGLGEKLFF
TGTGCCAGCAGCCTCCCAAGGGGCTTGGGGGAAAAACTGTTTTTT